The 30 T cell receptor beta chains listed next were all sequenced from one sample in a study of blood T cell repertoires in COVID-19. TCRdb's copy holds only in-frame clones and misses some; the assay was immunoSEQ multiplex PCR. The sample carries over 100,000 clones, approximately 90% recorded once. Specimen: peripheral blood. All receptors derive from a human donor with acute or convalescent COVID-19. The donor label of this sample is uncertain.

The chain recombines TRBV7-9 with TRBJ1-5, with 9 bases that match TRBD1. This CDR3 region has 16 residues. Germline V gene sequence: CDR1 SEHNR, CDR2 FQNEAQ (reference sequence). V was clipped by 4 bases and J by 5 bases; unmatched bases: 9. This CDR3 reads CASSSAGTGTDQPQHF. DNA of the CDR3: TGTGCCAGCAGCTCGGCCGGGACAGGGACCGATCAGCCCCAGCATTTT.

The rearrangement uses TRBV21-1 and TRBJ2-3; the DNA was not used to check the table's D call, TRBD2. TRBV21-1 is noted as a pseudogene. The CDR3 totals 15 residues. The CDR3 spells CASWEASGNTDTQYF. In DNA form, the CDR3 reads TGTGCCAGTTGGGAGGCTAGCGGGAACACAGATACGCAGTATTTT.

The CDR3 protein is CASSGTPRVNEQYF. CDR3 nucleotide sequence: TGTGCCAGCAGTGGGACTCCGAGAGTAAACGAGCAGTACTTC. This chain uses TRBV2 with TRBJ2-7, with TRBD2 as a possible D gene (5 bases). The V end lost 4 bases, the J end lost 5 bases, and 15 bases lay between the germline ends. CDR3 length equals 14 residues. Germline V gives CDR1 SNHLY, CDR2 FYNNEI.

This clone appeared a few times. J is TRBJ2-7 and V is TRBV18; the D is unclear. Germline V CDR1 and CDR2: KGHSH, LQKENI. Trimming shortened V by 3 bases and J by 4 bases, and 10 bases separated the two germline ends. This CDR3 comprises 13 residues. The CDR3 loop reads CASSPRSQYEQYF. CDR3 in DNA: TGTGCCAGCTCACCCCGGAGCCAATACGAGCAGTACTTC.

The rearrangement joins TRBV7-7 to TRBJ1-1, with D unresolved. Trimming shortened V by 5 bases and J by 3 bases, and 13 bases separated the two germline ends. CDR3 size: 14 residues. Germline V lookup: CDR1 SSHAT, CDR2 FNYEAQ (reference sequence). The CDR3 DNA reads TGTGCCAGCAGCCCCATGTCCGGGTACACTGAAGCTTTCTTT. Its protein is CASSPMSGYTEAFF.

The V gene is TRBV19, the J gene TRBJ1-1, with D hard to call. Germline loops: CDR1 LNHDA, CDR2 SQIVND (reference sequence). There are 17 residues in the CDR3. V was shortened by 5 bases and J by 0 bases, with 19 bases between the two germline ends. CDR3: CASSPRAGGRMNTEAFF. For the CDR3, the DNA is TGTGCCAGTAGTCCCCGAGCGGGTGGTCGGATGAACACTGAAGCTTTCTTT. The full variable domain, its missing parts supplied by reference TRBV19 and TRBJ1-1, is DGGITQSPKYLFRKEGQNVTLSCEQNLNHDAMYWYRQDPGQGLRLIYYSQIVNDFQKGDIAEGYSVSREKKESFPLTVTSAQKNPTAFYLCASSPRAGGRMNTEAFFGQGTRLTVV.

With regard to this clone: Additional DNA sequences in this sample encode the identical CDR3. This rearrangement joins TRBV4-3 to TRBJ2-5; 10 bases fit TRBD2. Germline CDR1 LGHNA, CDR2 YSLEER. This CDR3 has 14 amino acids. Trimming took 2 bases from V and 5 from J; bases not matched to a gene: 2. CDR3 sequence reads: CASSQQTSGETQYF. CDR3 nucleotides: TGCGCCAGCAGCCAACAGACTAGCGGGGAGACCCAGTACTTC.

The chain uses TRBV5-1 and TRBJ2-1; the D gene is possibly TRBD1 (6 bases). CDR1 and CDR2 (germline): SGHRS, YFSETQ. V was clipped by 2 bases and J by 4 bases, with 13 bases between them. There are 15 residues in the CDR3. Written as DNA, the CDR3 is TGCGCCAGCAGCTTAGGGGGTCCGGCTTACAATGAGCAGTTCTTC. Translating gives CASSLGGPAYNEQFF.

The genes are TRBV27 and TRBJ1-5, with 12 bases that match TRBD1. The CDR3 runs to 13 residues. The V and J ends lost 10 bases and 7 bases, in that order; junction bases with no gene match: 5. Germline CDR1 MNHEY, CDR2 SMNVEV (reference sequence). The CDR3 region is CATGTGGSQPQHF. For the CDR3, the DNA is TGTGCCACCGGGACAGGGGGCTCGCAGCCCCAGCATTTT.

This clone was recorded once. CDR3 region: CASSSPGTGYPYEQYF. CDR3 DNA sequence: TGTGCCAGCAGTTCCCCCGGGACAGGGTATCCCTACGAGCAGTACTTC. This chain connects TRBV27 to TRBJ2-7, with 9 nucleotides matching TRBD1. The CDR3 covers 16 residues. Germline CDR1 and CDR2: MNHEY and SMNVEV (reference sequence). Trimming removed 4 bases from V and 2 bases from J; junction bases left unmatched: 9.

The gene calls are TRBV7-9 and TRBJ2-3; tentatively, D is TRBD1 (5 bases). The germline V gene encodes CDR1 SEHNR and CDR2 FQNEAQ (reference sequence). The ends were cut back, 4 bases at V and 6 bases at J, with 20 bases in the middle. This CDR3 has 16 amino acids. The CDR3 DNA follows: TGTGCCAGCAGCTCGACGACAGACAATAACACGGATACGCAGTATTTT. Translating it yields CASSSTTDNNTDTQYF.

The genes are TRBV6-2 or TRBV6-3 and TRBJ2-7, with 9 bases fitting TRBD2. This CDR3 comprises 14 residues. Germline values: CDR1 MNHEY, CDR2 SVGEGT. V shed 2 bases, J shed 5 bases, and the junction held 4 bases outside the gene matches. The CDR3 protein is CASSYGVAGDEQYF. DNA for the CDR3: TGTGCCAGCAGTTACGGAGTAGCGGGGGACGAGCAGTACTTC.

This chain connects TRBV30 to TRBJ2-2; TRBD2 matches at 16 bases. Germline V gives CDR1 GTSNPN, CDR2 SVGIG (reference sequence). The CDR3 runs 17 residues. Trimming took 1 base from V and 7 from J; bases not matched to a gene: 6. The CDR3 DNA follows: TGTGCCTGGAGTGGGGGGACTAGCGGGAGGGACAGCGGGGAGCTGTTTTTT. Encoded protein: CAWSGGTSGRDSGELFF.

The CDR3 here is CASSHVLGPGYNEQFF. CDR3 DNA sequence: TGTGCCAGCAGCCATGTTCTCGGACCGGGATACAATGAGCAGTTCTTC. The V call is TRBV4-2, the J call TRBJ2-1; D possibly corresponds to TRBD2 (5 bases). Trimming cost V 3 bases and J 4 bases, with 16 bases left between them. This CDR3 has 16 residues. Germline CDR1 and CDR2: LGHNA and YNFKEQ.

The chain couples TRBV28 to TRBJ1-1; TRBD1 matches at 9 bases. With 3 bases clipped from V and 5 bases from J, the junction kept 4 bases outside the gene matches. The CDR3 has 14 residues. Germline V gene lookup returns CDR1 MDHEN and CDR2 SYDVKM. CDR3 sequence (DNA): TGTGCCAGCAGTTTTACAGGGGGCAGGACTGAAGCTTTCTTT. This translates into CASSFTGGRTEAFF.

This chain connects TRBV24-1 to TRBJ1-5; maybe TRBD1 (5 bases). The length of the CDR3 is 15 residues. Trimming removed 4 bases from V and 4 bases from J, with 13 bases in between. The germline gives CDR1 KGHDR, CDR2 SFDVKD. The CDR3, as DNA: TGTGCCACCAGTGACCCATTAGACAGAAATCAGCCCCAGCATTTT. Residues: CATSDPLDRNQPQHF.

This CDR3 reads CAISDPYSGQGDEQYF. For the CDR3, the DNA is TGTGCCATCAGTGATCCTTATTCGGGACAGGGGGACGAGCAGTACTTC. V and J are TRBV10-3 and TRBJ2-7, with 11 nucleotides matching TRBD1. V was clipped by 3 bases and J by 5 bases; unmatched bases: 9. CDR1 is ENHRY and CDR2 is SYGVKD in the germline V gene. This CDR3 is built from 16 residues.

This chain uses TRBV28 with TRBJ2-7; no firm D call. This CDR3 has 10 residues. V lost 6 bases and J 5 bases, leaving 5 bases between the germline ends. The germline CDR1 and CDR2 sequences are MDHEN and SYDVKM. The CDR3 reads CASRAHEQYF. The CDR3 DNA reads TGTGCCAGCAGGGCCCACGAGCAGTACTTC. Using reference TRBV28 and TRBJ2-7 for the parts outside the CDR3, the full variable domain is DVKVTQSSRYLVKRTGEKVFLECVQDMDHENMFWYRQDPGLGLRLIYFSYDVKMKEKGDIPEGYSVSREKKERFSLILESASTNQTSMYLCASRAHEQYFGPGTRLTVT.

J is TRBJ1-1 and V is TRBV27; 9 bases match TRBD1. The ends lost 6 bases at V and 6 bases at J; junction bases unmatched: 8. This CDR3 comprises 14 residues. Germline CDR1 and CDR2: MNHEY and SMNVEV (reference sequence). CDR3 bases: TGTGCCAGCAGAAGGACAGGGGCTCTGCCTGAAGCTTTCTTT. Amino acids: CASRRTGALPEAFF.

The DNA of the CDR3 is TGCGCCAGCAGCTTGGATGGCAGGCATTCTACTAATGAAAAACTGTTTTTT. Protein product: CASSLDGRHSTNEKLFF. This chain links TRBV5-1 with TRBJ1-4; no clear D gene. From germline, CDR1 is SGHRS and CDR2 YFSETQ. CDR3 size: 17 residues. Between the trimmed V and J ends, which lost 0 bases and 2 bases, there was a span of 14 bases.

The chain links TRBV5-4 to TRBJ2-2, with TRBD1 as a possible D gene (5 bases). The V end lost 5 bases, the J end lost 5 bases, and 16 bases lay between the germline ends. The V gene's germline CDR1 is SGHNT and CDR2 YYREEE (reference sequence). CDR3 length: 15 residues. CDR3 DNA: TGTGCCAGCAGGCCTCAGGGCCCCGATACCGGGGAGCTGTTTTTT. This gives the protein CASRPQGPDTGELFF.

The chain combines TRBV11-2 with TRBJ1-3; D is uncertain. V was cut by 3 bases and J by 1 base, with 10 bases left in between. The CDR3 covers 15 residues. From germline, CDR1 is SGHAT and CDR2 FQNNGV. CDR3 sequence: CASSFASGSGNTIYF. As DNA, the CDR3 is TGTGCCAGCAGCTTCGCGTCGGGATCTGGAAACACCATATATTTT.

The CDR3 reads CASSGGQGWNEQFF. In nucleotides, the CDR3 is TGCGCCAGCAGCGGAGGACAGGGGTGGAATGAGCAGTTCTTC. This chain uses TRBV5-1 with TRBJ2-1; the match to TRBD1 covers 9 bases. Trimming took 4 bases from V and 7 from J; bases not matched to a gene: 6. Germline lookup yields CDR1 SGHRS and CDR2 YFSETQ. The CDR3 covers 14 residues.

This clone was picked up one time. The gene calls are TRBV6-5 and TRBJ1-2; D might be TRBD1 (5 bases). The CDR3 has 14 residues. Germline CDR1 is MNHEY and CDR2 is SVGAGI. V shed 5 bases and J shed 3 bases, with 13 bases lying between them. The CDR3 region has the DNA TGTGCCAGCAGTCTTTCGGACACCTACTATGGCTACACCTTC. Protein product: CASSLSDTYYGYTF.

The chain has TRBV28 and TRBJ1-1; D gene ambiguous. This CDR3 contains 12 residues. V lost 6 bases and J 0 bases, leaving 5 bases between the germline ends. Germline CDR1 is MDHEN and CDR2 is SYDVKM. CDR3 residues: CASRAVNTEAFF. In DNA, the CDR3 is TGTGCCAGCAGGGCGGTGAACACTGAAGCTTTCTTT.

J is TRBJ2-5 and V is TRBV20-1; maybe TRBD1 (5 bases). The germline CDR1 and CDR2 sequences are DFQATT and SNEGSKA (reference sequence). Trimming cost V 3 bases and J 5 bases, with 13 bases left between them. The CDR3 length is 13 residues. CDR3 region: CSASRTLRETQYF. In DNA form, the CDR3 reads TGCAGTGCTAGTAGGACATTGAGGGAGACCCAGTACTTC.

The chain employs TRBV6-4 and TRBJ1-2, with 8 bases aligning to TRBD1. The ends lost 5 bases at V and 5 bases at J; junction bases unmatched: 7. CDR1 and CDR2 (germline): MRHNA, SNTAGT. CDR3 size: 14 residues. The CDR3 loop reads CASSPGDRGYGYTF. In DNA form, the CDR3 reads TGTGCCAGCAGTCCGGGCGACAGGGGTTATGGCTACACCTTC.

The chain recombines TRBV5-6 with TRBJ2-1, with a weak D call TRBD2 (5 bases). This CDR3 is 15 amino acids long. The V gene lost 1 base and the J gene lost 8 bases, with 16 bases spanning the gap. CDR1 is SGHDT, CDR2 YYEEEE, per germline. CDR3 loop: CASSLNERRFYEQFF. The CDR3, as DNA: TGTGCCAGCAGCTTGAACGAGCGGAGGTTTTATGAGCAGTTCTTC. Combining the CDR3 with reference TRBV5-6 and TRBJ2-1 gives the whole variable domain DAGVTQSPTHLIKTRGQQVTLRCSPKSGHDTVSWYQQALGQGPQFIFQYYEEEERQRGNFPDRFSGHQFPNYSSELNVNALLLGDSALYLCASSLNERRFYEQFFGPGTRLTVL.

V usage is TRBV18 and J usage is TRBJ1-2; D might be TRBD1 (6 bases). V lost 2 bases and J 8 bases, leaving 18 bases between the germline ends. There are 15 residues in the CDR3. CDR1 KGHSH and CDR2 LQKENI come from the germline V gene. The CDR3 reads CASSPSNYYRDGYTF. CDR3 nucleotides: TGTGCCAGCTCACCATCGAACTACTACAGGGACGGCTACACCTTC.

This chain links TRBV19 with TRBJ1-4; 9 bases are shared with TRBD1. Germline-derived CDR1 and CDR2 are LNHDA and SQIVND (reference sequence). Germline trimming cut 5 bases from V and 5 bases from J; bases unmatched to any gene: 9. The CDR3 has 16 amino acids. The CDR3 coding sequence is TGTGCCAGTAGTCAGACAGGGGGAGCGTTAAATGAAAAACTGTTTTTT. Translation: CASSQTGGALNEKLFF. Combining the CDR3 with reference TRBV19 and TRBJ1-4 gives the whole variable domain DGGITQSPKYLFRKEGQNVTLSCEQNLNHDAMYWYRQDPGQGLRLIYYSQIVNDFQKGDIAEGYSVSREKKESFPLTVTSAQKNPTAFYLCASSQTGGALNEKLFFGSGTQLSVL.